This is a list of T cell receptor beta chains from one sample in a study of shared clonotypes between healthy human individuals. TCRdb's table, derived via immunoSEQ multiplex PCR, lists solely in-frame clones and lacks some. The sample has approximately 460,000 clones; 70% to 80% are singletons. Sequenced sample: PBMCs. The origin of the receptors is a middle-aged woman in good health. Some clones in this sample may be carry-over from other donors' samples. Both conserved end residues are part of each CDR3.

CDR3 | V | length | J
CAIPTRAYGYTF | TRBV14 | 12 | TRBJ1-2
CASSGPGQGKTEAFF | TRBV25-1 | 15 | TRBJ1-1
CASSQDLSSPGEQYF | TRBV4-1 | 15 | TRBJ2-7
CASTSPTGGAYEQYF | TRBV25-1 | 15 | TRBJ2-7
CASSPLSGTGNYEQYF | TRBV19 | 16 | TRBJ2-7
CAAWTGKGANYGYTF | TRBV23-1 | 15 | TRBJ1-2
CATSRVGFGRGQETQYF | TRBV15 | 17 | TRBJ2-5
CASGLDRFGNTEAFF | TRBV12-5 | 15 | TRBJ1-1
CASSPTTGTSVYEQYF | TRBV7-9 | 16 | TRBJ2-7
CASSPGQAQETQYF | TRBV28 | 14 | TRBJ2-5
CASSVARTDTQYF | TRBV9 | 13 | TRBJ2-3
CASSEADSALRHF | TRBV2 | 13 | TRBJ1-5
CASSTGGGETQYF | TRBV7-9 | 13 | TRBJ2-5
CASRRTAHQPQHF | TRBV19 | 13 | TRBJ1-5
CASTDRAKNIQYF | TRBV6-5 | 13 | TRBJ2-4
CASSDSEGNTGELFF | TRBV6-4 | 15 | TRBJ2-2
CASSLGEGRFPAGTQYF | TRBV27 | 17 | TRBJ2-3
CASSLLKGISGSSYNEQFF | TRBV4-2 | 19 | TRBJ2-1
CASSEAPVAGAGNEQFF | TRBV2 | 17 | TRBJ2-1
CTSSQDRAGQKYF | TRBV1 | 13 | TRBJ2-7
CASSVVPGLNQPQHF | TRBV9 | 15 | TRBJ1-5
CASSLAMKSGRVNEQFF | TRBV7-2 | 17 | TRBJ2-1
CASNLFFYNEQFF | TRBV5-5 | 13 | TRBJ2-1
CATSRDFGSRETQYF | TRBV15 | 15 | TRBJ2-5
CASSSSQDRRGGYTF | TRBV18 | 15 | TRBJ1-2
CASSFQAAYQETQYF | TRBV7-2 | 15 | TRBJ2-5
CASSYGREGRYEQYF | TRBV7-6 | 15 | TRBJ2-7
CSVGGLAGVGELFF | TRBV29-1 | 14 | NA
CAWTLPGTGNTIYF | TRBV30 | 14 | TRBJ1-3
CASSSPRENIQYF | TRBV7-9 | 13 | TRBJ2-4
CSGRRGAGALDTQYF | TRBV29-1 | 15 | TRBJ2-3
CASSPSDSAGDEQFF | TRBV6-4 | 15 | TRBJ2-1
CASSDSGGGEAQYF | TRBV6-4 | 14 | TRBJ2-3
CASSIPSGGYNEQFF | TRBV19 | 15 | TRBJ2-1
CSISQGITNTGELFF | TRBV29-1 | 15 | TRBJ2-2
CASSRGGAYNEQFF | TRBV9 | 14 | TRBJ2-1
CASSSQQGLDQPQHF | TRBV27 | 15 | TRBJ1-5
CASSLVPASYEQYF | TRBV7-9 | 14 | TRBJ2-7
CASSPRTSGRAIDTQYF | TRBV5-4 | 17 | TRBJ2-3